This note documents a single T cell receptor (beta chain) sequence. Its antigen is not known. TCRdb keeps only in-frame clones here, not all; method: immunoSEQ multiplex PCR. This sample has some 2 million clones, with approximately 94% found just once. Germline CDR1 and CDR2: SEHNR and FQNEAQ (reference sequence). Trimming removed 1 base at V and 5 bases at J, with 11 bases between. CDR3 length: 14 amino acids. The data originate from a study of shared clonotypes between healthy human individuals. Study conclusions and caveats: There were few donors, and this limited the genetic and exposure-history diversity represented. Generation probabilities were higher for clonotypes shared across all four sorted-subset donors than for unshared ones.

Terminally differentiated effector memory CD45RA+ cells were excluded from the naive CD8 cells, which were CD45RO-negative and positively selected for CCR7. Sequenced material: naive CD8+ T cells sorted from blood. The chain recombines TRBV7-9 with TRBJ1-1; D not resolved. This TCR came from a man between 18 and 29 years old in good health. CDR3 region: CASSLGDLWTEAFF. CDR3 bases: TGTGCCAGCAGCTTAGGAGACTTGTGGACTGAAGCTTTCTTT.